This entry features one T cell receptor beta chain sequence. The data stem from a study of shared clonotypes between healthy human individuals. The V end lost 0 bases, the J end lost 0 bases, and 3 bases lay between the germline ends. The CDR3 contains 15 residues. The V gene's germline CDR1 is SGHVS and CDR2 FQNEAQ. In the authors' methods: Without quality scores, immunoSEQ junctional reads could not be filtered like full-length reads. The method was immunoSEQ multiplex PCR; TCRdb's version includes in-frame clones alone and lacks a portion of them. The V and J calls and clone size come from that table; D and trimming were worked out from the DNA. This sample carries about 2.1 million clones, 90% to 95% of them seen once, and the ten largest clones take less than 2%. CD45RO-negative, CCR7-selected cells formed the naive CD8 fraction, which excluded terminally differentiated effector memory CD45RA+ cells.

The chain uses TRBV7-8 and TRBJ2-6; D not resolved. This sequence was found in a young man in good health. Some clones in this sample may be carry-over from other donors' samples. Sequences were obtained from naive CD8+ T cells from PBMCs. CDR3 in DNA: TGTGCCAGCAGCTTAGCACCCTCTGGGGCCAACGTCCTGACTTTC. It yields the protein CASSLAPSGANVLTF.